The TCR beta chain described here comes from a study of cytomegalovirus exposure and HLA in healthy donors. Study-level information: Of 300 to 450 genotyped donors, about 81% clustered with self-reported Caucasian donors. General study points: The number of N-insertions in an Asian-associated ancestry cluster was reportedly below the 666-donor mean in a later analysis.

Vbeta (60) and Jbeta (13) primers were used in the PCR. The protocol was immunoSEQ multiplex PCR, while the TCRdb copy is restricted to in-frame clones and leaves out a portion. Here the sample spans about 88,000 clones, 85% to 90% being singletons. Per the germline V gene, CDR1 is MDHEN and CDR2 is SYDVKM. The CDR3 consists of 14 residues. Germline trimming cut 7 bases from V and 0 bases from J; bases unmatched to any gene: 6. For this clone: The antigen remains unidentified.

The sample consisted of PBMCs. The chain employs TRBV28 and TRBJ2-7, with 7 bases matching TRBD1. The sequence was obtained from a man younger than 35 in good health and CMV-seronegative. CDR3 sequence reads: CASKDRISSYEQYF. DNA of the CDR3: TGTGCCAGCAAGGACAGGATCAGCTCCTACGAGCAGTACTTC.